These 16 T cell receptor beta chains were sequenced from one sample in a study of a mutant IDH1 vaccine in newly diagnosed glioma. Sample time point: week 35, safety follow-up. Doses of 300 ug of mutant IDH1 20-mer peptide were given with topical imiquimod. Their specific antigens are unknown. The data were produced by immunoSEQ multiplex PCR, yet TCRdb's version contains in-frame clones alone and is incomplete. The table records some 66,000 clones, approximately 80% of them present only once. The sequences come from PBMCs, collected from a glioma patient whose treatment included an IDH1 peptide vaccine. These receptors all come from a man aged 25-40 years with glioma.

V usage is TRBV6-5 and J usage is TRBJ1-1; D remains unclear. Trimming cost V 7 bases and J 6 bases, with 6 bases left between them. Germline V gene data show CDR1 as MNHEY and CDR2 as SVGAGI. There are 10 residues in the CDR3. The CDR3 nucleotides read TGTGCCAGCAAAGGGTCTGAAGCTTTCTTT. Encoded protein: CASKGSEAFF.

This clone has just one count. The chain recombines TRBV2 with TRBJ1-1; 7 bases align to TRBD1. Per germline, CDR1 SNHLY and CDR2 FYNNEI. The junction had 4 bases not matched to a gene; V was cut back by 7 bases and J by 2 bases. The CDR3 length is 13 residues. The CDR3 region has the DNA TGTGCCAGCAACGACAGGGTTAACACTGAAGCTTTCTTT. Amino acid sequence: CASNDRVNTEAFF. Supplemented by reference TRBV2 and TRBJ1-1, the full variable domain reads EPEVTQTPSHQVTQMGQEVILRCVPISNHLYFYWYRQILGQKVEFLVSFYNNEISEKSEIFDDQFSVERPDGSNFTLKIRSTKLEDSAMYFCASNDRVNTEAFFGQGTRLTVV.

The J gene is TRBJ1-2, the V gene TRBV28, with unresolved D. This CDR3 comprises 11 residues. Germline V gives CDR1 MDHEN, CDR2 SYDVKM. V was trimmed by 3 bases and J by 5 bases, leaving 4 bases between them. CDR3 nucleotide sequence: TGTGCCAGCAGTTTTAGGTATGGCTACACCTTC. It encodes CASSFRYGYTF.

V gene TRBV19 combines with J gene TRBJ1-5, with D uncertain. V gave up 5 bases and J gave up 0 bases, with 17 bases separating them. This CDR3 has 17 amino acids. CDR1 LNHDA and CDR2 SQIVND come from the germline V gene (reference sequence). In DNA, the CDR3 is TGTGCCAGTAGTGATCGGACCGAGAATTATAGCAATCAGCCCCAGCATTTT. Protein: CASSDRTENYSNQPQHF.

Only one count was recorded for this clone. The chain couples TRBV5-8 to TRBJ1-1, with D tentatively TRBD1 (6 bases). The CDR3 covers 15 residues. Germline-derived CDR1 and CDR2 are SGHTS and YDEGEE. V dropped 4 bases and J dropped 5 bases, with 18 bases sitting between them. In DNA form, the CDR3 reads TGTGCCAGCAGCCAAATCAGGGGTAGGAGGACTGAAGCTTTCTTT. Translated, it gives CASSQIRGRRTEAFF. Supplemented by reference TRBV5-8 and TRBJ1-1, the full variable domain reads EAGVTQSPTHLIKTRGQQATLRCSPISGHTSVYWYQQALGLGLQFLLWYDEGEERNRGNFPPRFSGRQFPNYSSELNVNALELEDSALYLCASSQIRGRRTEAFFGQGTRLTVV.

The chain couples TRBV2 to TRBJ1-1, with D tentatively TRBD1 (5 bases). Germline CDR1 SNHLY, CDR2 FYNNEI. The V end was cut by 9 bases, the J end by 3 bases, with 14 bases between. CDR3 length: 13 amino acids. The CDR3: CARMDMVDTEAFF. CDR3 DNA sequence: TGTGCCAGGATGGACATGGTGGACACTGAAGCTTTCTTT.

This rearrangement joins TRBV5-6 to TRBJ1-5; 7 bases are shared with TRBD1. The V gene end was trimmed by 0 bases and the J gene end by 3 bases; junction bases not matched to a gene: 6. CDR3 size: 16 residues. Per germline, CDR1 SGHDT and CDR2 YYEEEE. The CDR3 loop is CASSLATGTFNQPQHF. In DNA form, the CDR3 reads TGTGCCAGCAGCTTGGCGACAGGGACATTCAATCAGCCCCAGCATTTT.

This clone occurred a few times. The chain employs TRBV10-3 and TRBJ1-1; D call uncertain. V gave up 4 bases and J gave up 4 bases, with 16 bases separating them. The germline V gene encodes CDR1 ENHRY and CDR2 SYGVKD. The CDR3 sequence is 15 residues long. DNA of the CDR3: TGTGCCATCAGTGTCTGGCGCACAAGGTTCACTGAAGCTTTCTTT. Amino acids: CAISVWRTRFTEAFF.

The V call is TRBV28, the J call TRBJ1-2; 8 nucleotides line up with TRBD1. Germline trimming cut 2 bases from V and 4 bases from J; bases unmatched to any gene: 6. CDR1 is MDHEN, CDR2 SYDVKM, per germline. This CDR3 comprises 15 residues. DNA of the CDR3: TGTGCCAGCAGTTTAACAGGGGGAGGTGGCTATGGCTACACCTTC. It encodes CASSLTGGGGYGYTF.

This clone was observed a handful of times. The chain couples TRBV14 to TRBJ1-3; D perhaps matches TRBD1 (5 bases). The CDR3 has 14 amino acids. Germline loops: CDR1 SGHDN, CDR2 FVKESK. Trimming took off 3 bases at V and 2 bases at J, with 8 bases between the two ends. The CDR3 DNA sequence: TGTGCCAGCAGCCAGGGGCACGCTGGAAACACCATATATTTT. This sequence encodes CASSQGHAGNTIYF.

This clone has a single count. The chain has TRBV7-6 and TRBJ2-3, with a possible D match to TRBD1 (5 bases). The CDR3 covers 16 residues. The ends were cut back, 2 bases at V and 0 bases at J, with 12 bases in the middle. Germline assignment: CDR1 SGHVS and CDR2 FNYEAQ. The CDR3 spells CASSLQGLQSTDTQYF. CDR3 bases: TGTGCCAGCAGCTTACAGGGCCTCCAGAGCACAGATACGCAGTATTTT.

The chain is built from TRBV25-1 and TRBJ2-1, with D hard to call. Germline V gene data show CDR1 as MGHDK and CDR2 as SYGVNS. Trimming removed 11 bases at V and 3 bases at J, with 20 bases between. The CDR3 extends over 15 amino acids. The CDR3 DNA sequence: TGTGCCCGAGACCAAACAGAAAGTGGCTACAATGAGCAGTTCTTC. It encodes CARDQTESGYNEQFF.

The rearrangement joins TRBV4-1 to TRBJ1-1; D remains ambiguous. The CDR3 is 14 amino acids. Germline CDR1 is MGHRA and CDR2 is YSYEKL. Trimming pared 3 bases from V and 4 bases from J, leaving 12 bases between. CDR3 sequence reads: CASSHGVLATEAFF. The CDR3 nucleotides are TGCGCCAGCAGCCATGGGGTTTTGGCCACTGAAGCTTTCTTT.

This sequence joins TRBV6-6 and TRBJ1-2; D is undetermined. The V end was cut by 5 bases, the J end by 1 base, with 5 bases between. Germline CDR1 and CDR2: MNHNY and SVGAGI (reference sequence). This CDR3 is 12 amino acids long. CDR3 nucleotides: TGTGCCAGCAGTACACTTAACTATGGCTACACCTTC. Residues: CASSTLNYGYTF.

The CDR3 here is CAWSTGAGPSSYEQYF. CDR3 bases: TGTGCCTGGAGTACCGGGGCAGGGCCTAGCTCCTACGAGCAGTACTTC. The J gene is TRBJ2-7, the V gene TRBV30, with D perhaps being TRBD1 or TRBD2 (5 bases each). CDR3 size: 16 residues. V was trimmed by 2 bases and J by 0 bases, leaving 17 bases between them. Germline V gives CDR1 GTSNPN, CDR2 SVGIG (reference sequence).

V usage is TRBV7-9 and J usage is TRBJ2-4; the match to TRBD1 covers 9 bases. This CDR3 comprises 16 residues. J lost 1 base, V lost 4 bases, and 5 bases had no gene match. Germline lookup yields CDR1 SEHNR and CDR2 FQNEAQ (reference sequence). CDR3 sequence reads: CASSSRDRDAKNIQYF. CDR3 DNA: TGTGCCAGCAGCTCCCGGGACAGGGATGCCAAAAACATTCAGTACTTC.